The text below deals with one T cell receptor (beta chain). The data are from a study of blood T cell repertoires in COVID-19. This CDR3 has 14 residues. Trimming removed 5 bases from V and 7 bases from J, with 15 bases in between. Germline V CDR1 and CDR2: SGHTA, FQGNSA. Original methodology: Cell counts per sample came from amplifying reference gene primers. Method: immunoSEQ multiplex PCR; TCRdb's copy keeps in-frame clones and lacks some. V, J and clone size were drawn from that table, and D and trimming were deduced from the DNA. The sample carries around 50,000 clones, 70% to 90% recorded once. The sample comprised peripheral blood. The TCR originated in a man aged 50-60 years with active COVID-19. The J gene is TRBJ2-1, the V gene TRBV7-2, with D perhaps matching TRBD2 (5 bases). For the CDR3, the DNA is TGTGCCAGCAGCACCTCTAGAGGGCGGAATGAGCAGTTCTTC. Protein sequence: CASSTSRGRNEQFF. The complete variable domain, with remaining parts taken from reference TRBV7-2 and TRBJ2-1, reads GAGVSQSPSNKVTEKGKDVELRCDPISGHTALYWYRQSLGQGLEFLIYFQGNSAPDKSGLPSDRFSAERTGGSVSTLTIQRTQQEDSAVYLCASSTSRGRNEQFFGPGTRLTVL.